This TCR beta chain was found in a study of T-cell reconstitution after alpha-beta-depleted transplantation in children. Study-wide results and caveats: Several hundred graft clones that had expanded were reportedly the source of alpha-beta T cells about two months after transplant. Some patients showed high day-60 TCRbeta diversity, which derived from surviving recipient T cells and thymic progenitors. Newly produced T cells mostly provided counts and TCRbeta diversity after one year, as hyperexpanded clones declined.

Germline assignment: CDR1 LNHDA and CDR2 SQIVND (reference sequence). The CDR3 is 14 residues long. Deletions cut 3 bases from V and 2 bases from J, with 11 bases between. Note on this clonotype: Its cognate antigen is unknown.

Using unique molecular identifiers, the investigators prepared the TCRbeta library. MiXCR, run by TCRdb on the PCR reads, gives a single entry per CDR3 protein. The sample holds about 830,000 distinct CDR3 sequences, less than 20% seen once. This sequence originates from a male patient younger than 18 who had a stem cell transplant for acute lymphoblastic leukemia, so the T cells may come from the graft donor. This sample comprised PBMCs, mostly from graft donor cells, obtained 360 days after TCRalphabeta/CD19-depleted stem cell transplant. The genes are TRBV19 and TRBJ2-7, with a tentative D call TRBD1 (6 bases). CDR3 loop: CASSITGPTYEQYF. DNA of the CDR3: TGTGCCAGTAGTATCACAGGGCCTACCTACGAGCAGTACTTC.